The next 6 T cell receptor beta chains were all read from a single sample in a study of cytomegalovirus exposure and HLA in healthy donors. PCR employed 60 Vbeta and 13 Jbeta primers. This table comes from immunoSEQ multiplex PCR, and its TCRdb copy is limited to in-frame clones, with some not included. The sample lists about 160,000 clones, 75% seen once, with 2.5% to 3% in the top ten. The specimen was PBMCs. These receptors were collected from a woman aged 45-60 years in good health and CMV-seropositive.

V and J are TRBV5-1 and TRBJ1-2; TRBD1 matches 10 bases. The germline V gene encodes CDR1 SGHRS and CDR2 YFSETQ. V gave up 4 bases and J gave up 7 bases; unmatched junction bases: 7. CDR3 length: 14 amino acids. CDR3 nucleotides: TGCGCCAGCAGCAGCGACAGGGGGCCGGGTGGCTACACCTTC. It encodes CASSSDRGPGGYTF.

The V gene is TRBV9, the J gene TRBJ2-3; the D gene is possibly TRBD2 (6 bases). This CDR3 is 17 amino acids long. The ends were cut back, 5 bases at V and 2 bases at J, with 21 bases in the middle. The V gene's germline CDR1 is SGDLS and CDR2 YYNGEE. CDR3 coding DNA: TGTGCCAGCAGTGGCGGGATGGGAGACGGATACACAGATACGCAGTATTTT. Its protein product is CASSGGMGDGYTDTQYF.

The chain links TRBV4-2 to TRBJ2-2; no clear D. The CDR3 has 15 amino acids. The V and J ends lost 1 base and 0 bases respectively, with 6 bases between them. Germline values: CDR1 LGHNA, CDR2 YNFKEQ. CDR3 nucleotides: TGTGCCAGCAGCCAAGGAGCCTCGAACACCGGGGAGCTGTTTTTT. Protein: CASSQGASNTGELFF.

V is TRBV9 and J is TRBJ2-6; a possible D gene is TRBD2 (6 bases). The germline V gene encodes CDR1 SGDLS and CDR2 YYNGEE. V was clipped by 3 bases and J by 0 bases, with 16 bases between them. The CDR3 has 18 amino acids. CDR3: CASSGRERQFSGANVLTF. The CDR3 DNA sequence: TGTGCCAGCAGCGGACGGGAGCGACAATTCTCTGGGGCCAACGTCCTGACTTTC.

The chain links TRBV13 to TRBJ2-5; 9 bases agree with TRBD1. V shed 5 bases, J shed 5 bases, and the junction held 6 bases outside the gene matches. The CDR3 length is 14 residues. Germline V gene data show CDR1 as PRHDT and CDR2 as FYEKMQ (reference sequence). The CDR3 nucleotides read TGTGCCAGCAGCGCGCGGACAGGGGTGGAGACCCAGTACTTC. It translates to CASSARTGVETQYF.

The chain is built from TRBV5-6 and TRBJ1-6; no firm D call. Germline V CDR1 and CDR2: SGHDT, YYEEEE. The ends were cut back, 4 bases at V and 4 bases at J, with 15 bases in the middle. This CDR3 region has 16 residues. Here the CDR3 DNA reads TGTGCCAGCAGCGCCGAATCCGGGATATATAATTCACCCCTCCACTTT. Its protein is CASSAESGIYNSPLHF.